This T cell receptor beta chain appears in the sequencing data of a study of shared clonotypes between healthy human individuals. The naive CD8 fraction comprised CD45RO-negative cells positively selected for CCR7 and excluded terminally differentiated effector memory CD45RA+ cells. Looked up from germline, CDR1 is LNHDA and CDR2 is SQIVND (reference sequence). V dropped 7 bases and J dropped 0 bases, with 12 bases sitting between them. The CDR3 has 15 residues. Profiling relied on immunoSEQ multiplex PCR, and the TCRdb table lists in-frame clones only, not all of them. The data show just over 2,000,000 clones, with just under 95% seen just once and more than 0.95% held by the top ten.

The sequence was obtained from a man aged 18 to 29 in good health. What was sequenced was naive CD8+ T cells sorted from blood. V gene TRBV19 combines with J gene TRBJ2-2; D is ambiguous. The CDR3 DNA sequence: TGTGCCAGTATGGTGTTCGCGTCGAACACCGGGGAGCTGTTTTTT. Its protein product is CASMVFASNTGELFF.